This T cell receptor beta chain appears in the sequencing data of a study of cytomegalovirus exposure and HLA in healthy donors. Overall study: The platform used for the 95 to 150 validation repertoires matched that of the roughly 630 first-cohort repertoires, a later analysis reported.

The V and J ends lost 2 bases and 1 base, in that order; junction bases with no gene match: 1. Germline-derived CDR1 and CDR2 are MGHDK and SYGVNS. The CDR3 is made up of 15 amino acids. Study-wide points: A list of approximately 160 TCR beta chains associated with cytomegalovirus was given.

Points on this clone: Its cognate antigen is unknown.

TCRdb's copy holds only in-frame clones and misses some; the assay was immunoSEQ multiplex PCR. This table holds about 280,000 clones, 65% to 90% found once. While the first cohort had 650 to 850 subjects, the donors belonged to the separate validation cohort of over a hundred subjects. The TCR originated in a woman younger than 35 in good health and CMV-seronegative. The sample was PBMCs. The chain carries TRBV25-1 and TRBJ2-2; 7 nucleotides match TRBD2. The CDR3 spells CASSEAGVNTGELFF. CDR3 coding DNA: TGTGCCAGCAGTGAAGCGGGAGTGAACACCGGGGAGCTGTTTTTT.